This T cell receptor (beta chain) stems from a study of OX40 agonist ivuxolimab in advanced cancers. Findings of the study overall: Individuals who were partial responders at 0.1-3.0 mg/kg had clonal expansion that ranked among the lowest.

Profiling relied on immunoSEQ multiplex PCR, and the TCRdb table lists in-frame clones only, not all of them. The sample shows about 62,000 clones, about 92% of them seen only once. About this clone itself: The antigen is undetermined.

The CDR3 is 16 residues long. The V end lost 1 base, the J end lost 8 bases, and 19 bases lay between the germline ends. Looked up from germline, CDR1 is SGDLS and CDR2 is YYNGEE. It was autoimmune disease history or systemic immunosuppression that excluded patients. This clonotype was obtained from an adult with an advanced solid tumor such as melanoma, head and neck, liver or kidney cancer. The sequences come from CD4+ or CD8+ T cells sorted from blood, collected in a trial of the OX40 agonist ivuxolimab. V gene TRBV9 combines with J gene TRBJ2-1, with D possibly matching TRBD1 (5 bases). The CDR3 coding sequence is TGTGCCAGCAGCGTACCCCAGGGAATTGACGCTCATGAGCAGTTCTTC. As protein: CASSVPQGIDAHEQFF.